This T cell receptor beta chain was observed in a study of blood T cells in healthy people across ages. Then a second PCR, running roughly 7 to 11 cycles, was carried out with a sample-barcoded 5' primer and a J-beta primer mix. TCRdb re-called the 5' RACE reads through MiXCR, storing one row per CDR3 protein. The table includes fewer than 900,000 distinct CDR3 sequences, 35% to 45% detected once. This CDR3 region has 14 residues. Trimming cost V 6 bases and J 6 bases; bases outside gene matches: 7. From germline, CDR1 is SGHDT and CDR2 YYEEEE. Worth noting for this clonotype: What it recognizes is unknown.

General study findings and limits: Among T cells, TCR beta diversity per million cells dropped roughly linearly as age rose.

The material sequenced was blood. The TCR originated in a woman aged 60-75 years in good health. The chain combines TRBV5-6 with TRBJ2-3; 10 bases agree with TRBD2. CDR3 in amino acids: CASNIAGGQDTQYF. The CDR3 region has the DNA TGTGCCAGCAACATAGCGGGGGGCCAGGATACGCAGTATTTT.